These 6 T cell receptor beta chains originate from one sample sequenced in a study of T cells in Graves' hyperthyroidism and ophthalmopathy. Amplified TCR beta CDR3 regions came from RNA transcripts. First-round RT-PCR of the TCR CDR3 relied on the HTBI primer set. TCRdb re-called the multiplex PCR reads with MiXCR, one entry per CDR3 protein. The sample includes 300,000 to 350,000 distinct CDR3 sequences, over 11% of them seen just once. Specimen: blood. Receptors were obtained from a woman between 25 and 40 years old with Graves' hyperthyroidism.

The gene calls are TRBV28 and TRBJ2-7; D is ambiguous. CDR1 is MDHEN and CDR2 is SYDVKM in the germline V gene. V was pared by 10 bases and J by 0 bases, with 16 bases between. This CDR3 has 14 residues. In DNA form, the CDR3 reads TGTGCCAACAGCCTCCTGCAGTACTCCTACGAGCAGTACTTC. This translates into CANSLLQYSYEQYF.

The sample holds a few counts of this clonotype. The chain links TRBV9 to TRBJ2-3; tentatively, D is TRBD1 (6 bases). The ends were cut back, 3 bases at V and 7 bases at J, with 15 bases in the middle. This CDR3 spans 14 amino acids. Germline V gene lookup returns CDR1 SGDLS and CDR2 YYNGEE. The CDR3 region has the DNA TGTGCCAGCAGCGACGCCAGGGGAACAAATACGCAGTATTTT. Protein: CASSDARGTNTQYF.

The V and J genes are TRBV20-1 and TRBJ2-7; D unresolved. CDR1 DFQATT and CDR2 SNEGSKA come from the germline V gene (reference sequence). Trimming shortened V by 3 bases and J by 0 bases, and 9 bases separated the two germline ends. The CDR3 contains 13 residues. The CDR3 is CSASGQTSYEQYF. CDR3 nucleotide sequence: TGCAGTGCTAGCGGTCAGACCTCCTACGAGCAGTACTTC.

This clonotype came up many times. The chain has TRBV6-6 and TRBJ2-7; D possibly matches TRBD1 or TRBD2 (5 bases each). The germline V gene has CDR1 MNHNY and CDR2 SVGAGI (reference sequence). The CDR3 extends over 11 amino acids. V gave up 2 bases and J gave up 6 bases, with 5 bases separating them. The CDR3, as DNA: TGTGCCAGCAGTTACGGGGGCGAGCAGTACTTC. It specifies CASSYGGEQYF.

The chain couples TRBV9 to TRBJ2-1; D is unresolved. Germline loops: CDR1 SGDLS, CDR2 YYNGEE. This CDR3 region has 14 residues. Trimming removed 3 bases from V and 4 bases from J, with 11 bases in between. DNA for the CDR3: TGTGCCAGCAGCGGGTTAGGGTTATACAATGAGCAGTTCTTC. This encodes CASSGLGLYNEQFF. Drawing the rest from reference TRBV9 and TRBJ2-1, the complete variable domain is DSGVTQTPKHLITATGQRVTLRCSPRSGDLSVYWYQQSLDQGLQFLIQYYNGEERAKGNILERFSAQQFPDLHSELNLSSLELGDSALYFCASSGLGLYNEQFFGPGTRLTVL.

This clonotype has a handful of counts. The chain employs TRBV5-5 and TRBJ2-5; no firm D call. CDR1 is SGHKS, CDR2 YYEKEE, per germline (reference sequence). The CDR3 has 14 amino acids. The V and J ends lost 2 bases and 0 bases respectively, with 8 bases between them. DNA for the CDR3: TGTGCCAGCAGCTTCTCGGTGTACCAAGAGACCCAGTACTTC. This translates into CASSFSVYQETQYF.